This is a list of T cell receptor beta chains from one sample in a study of blood T cell repertoires in COVID-19. Sequencing was performed with immunoSEQ multiplex PCR; in TCRdb, only in-frame clones are kept and a portion is missing. The table has some 670,000 clones, approximately 90% seen once. The source material was peripheral blood. The receptors originated from a woman under 30 with acute or convalescent COVID-19. Both conserved end residues are part of each CDR3. D genes are given only for firm matches. The size entry is marked missing in some rows and otherwise reads once, few, many or a size class.

>TRBD2|TRBJ2-7|few|TRBV5-6
CASGTSRYEQYF
>TRBD2|TRBJ2-1|NA|TRBV4-1
CASSQETVAGGINEQFF
>TRBD2|TRBJ2-3|NA|TRBV4-2
CASSRRLAGGVETDTQYF
>NA|TRBJ1-5|NA|TRBV5-8
CASGDTGNNQPQHF
>TRBD2|TRBJ2-1|NA|TRBV11-2
CASSLVPLLAGVHEQFF
>TRBD1|TRBJ2-3|NA|TRBV4-2
CASSQVWPGQGSTDTQYF
>NA|TRBJ2-7|NA|TRBV19
CASTGGRREQYF
>NA|TRBJ1-1|NA|TRBV5-8
CASSLWGEGRTEAFF
>TRBD1|TRBJ1-1|NA|TRBV5-5
CASSLDRADTEAFF
>NA|TRBJ1-1|NA|TRBV20-1
CSARGGEAFF
>TRBD1|TRBJ1-2|NA|TRBV5-4
CASSPSQGQGPYGYTF
>NA|TRBJ1-1|NA|TRBV5-1
CASSLGTVERGAFF
>NA|TRBJ2-2|NA|TRBV29-1
CSVDKPGQSNTGELFF
>TRBD1|TRBJ1-1|NA|TRBV19
CASSTRTGGSPNFETNTEAFF
>TRBD2|TRBJ2-5|NA|TRBV5-1
CASSSQAGTQETQYF
>NA|TRBJ1-2|few|TRBV19
CASEGPYYGYTF
>NA|TRBJ1-2|NA|TRBV4-3
CASSRNRDTGGYTF
>NA|TRBJ1-2|NA|TRBV4-1
CASSHETGLKSYGYTF
>NA|TRBJ1-2|NA|TRBV7-8
CASSAPGVHRNGYTF
>NA|TRBJ1-6|NA|TRBV7-9
CASSPLGQKGNSPLHF
>TRBD1|TRBJ1-5|few|TRBV28
CASSLSGTGGRRQPQHF
>TRBD1|TRBJ2-7|NA|TRBV7-9
CASSFGTGRSYEQYF
>TRBD1|TRBJ1-1|NA|TRBV5-1
CASSPGGGHTEAFF
>NA|TRBJ2-1|NA|TRBV6-5
CASRGGLAGGKQFF
>TRBD1|TRBJ1-5|NA|TRBV28
CASSQGARYQPQHF
>TRBD1|TRBJ1-6|NA|TRBV7-9
CATGGRGSGSPLHF
>TRBD1|TRBJ1-6|NA|TRBV19
CASSISFRNRGYSPLHF
>NA|TRBJ2-1|NA|TRBV5-1
CASSRYRQHSYNEQFF